This TCR beta chain originates from a study of identical twins. This clonotype turned up a few times. One entry per CDR3 protein results from TCRdb running MiXCR on the 5' RACE reads. In the table there are 250,000 or so distinct CDR3 sequences, about 9% of which are singletons. The CDR3 loop spans 16 amino acids. Germline loops: CDR1 SGHVS, CDR2 FQNEAQ. The V gene end was trimmed by 5 bases and the J gene end by 4 bases; junction bases not matched to a gene: 10. These data also featured in a second study, about yellow fever vaccine responses in identical twins.

The source material was CD8+ T cells sorted from blood. The TCR was taken from a woman between 18 and 29 years old in good health. The chain joins TRBV7-8 to TRBJ2-1; 8 nucleotides match TRBD2. The CDR3 is CASSPGGGRVYNEQFF. CDR3 coding DNA: TGTGCCAGCAGCCCGGGGGGGGGTAGAGTTTACAATGAGCAGTTCTTC.